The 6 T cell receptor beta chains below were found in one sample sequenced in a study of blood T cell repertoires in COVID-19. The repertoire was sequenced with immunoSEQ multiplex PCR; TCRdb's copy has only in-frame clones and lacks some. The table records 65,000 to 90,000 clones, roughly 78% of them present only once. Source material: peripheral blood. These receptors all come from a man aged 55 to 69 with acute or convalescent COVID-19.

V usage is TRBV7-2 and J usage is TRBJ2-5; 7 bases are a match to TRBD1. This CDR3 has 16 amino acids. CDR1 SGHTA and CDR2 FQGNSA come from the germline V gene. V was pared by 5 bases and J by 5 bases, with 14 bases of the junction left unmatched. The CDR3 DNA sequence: TGTGCCAGCAGCCGCGCGGCTCAGGGGGTGGTGGAGACCCAGTACTTC. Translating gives CASSRAAQGVVETQYF.

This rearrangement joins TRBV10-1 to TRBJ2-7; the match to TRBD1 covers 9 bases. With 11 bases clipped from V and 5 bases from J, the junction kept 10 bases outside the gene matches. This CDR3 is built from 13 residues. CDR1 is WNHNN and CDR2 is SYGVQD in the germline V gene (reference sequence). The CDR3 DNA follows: TGCGCCTCGGGAGTACAGGGGGCGAACGAGCAGTACTTC. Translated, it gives CASGVQGANEQYF.

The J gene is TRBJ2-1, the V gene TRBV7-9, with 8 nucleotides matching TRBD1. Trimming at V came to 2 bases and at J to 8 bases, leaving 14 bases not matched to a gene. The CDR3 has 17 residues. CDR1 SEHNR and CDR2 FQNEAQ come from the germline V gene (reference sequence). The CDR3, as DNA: TGTGCCAGCAGCTTATCTCCCGGACAGGGTGTTTTTTATGAGCAGTTCTTC. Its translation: CASSLSPGQGVFYEQFF.

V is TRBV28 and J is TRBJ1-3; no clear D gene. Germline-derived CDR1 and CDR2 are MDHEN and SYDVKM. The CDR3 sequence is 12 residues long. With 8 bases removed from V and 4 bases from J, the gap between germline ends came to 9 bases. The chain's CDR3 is CASEEYGNTIYF. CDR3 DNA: TGTGCCAGCGAGGAGTACGGAAACACCATATATTTT.

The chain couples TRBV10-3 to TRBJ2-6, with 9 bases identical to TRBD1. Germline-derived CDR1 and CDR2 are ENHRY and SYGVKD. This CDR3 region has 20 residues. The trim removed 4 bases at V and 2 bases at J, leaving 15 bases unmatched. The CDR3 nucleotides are TGTGCCATCAGTGGTACAGGGGGCAGGGCGGGGTTCGCTGGGGCCAACGTCCTGACTTTC. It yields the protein CAISGTGGRAGFAGANVLTF.

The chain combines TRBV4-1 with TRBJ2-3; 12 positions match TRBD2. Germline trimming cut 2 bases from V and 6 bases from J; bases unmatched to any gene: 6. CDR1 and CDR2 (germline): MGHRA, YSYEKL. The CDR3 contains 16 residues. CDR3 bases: TGCGCCAGCAGCCAACTACTAGCGGGAGGAAGTGATACGCAGTATTTT. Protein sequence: CASSQLLAGGSDTQYF.